This entry features one TCR beta chain sequence. This clonotype was observed a few times. Its target antigen remains unknown. No per-base quality is available; no much larger clone lies one base away. The data derive from a study of T cells after yellow fever vaccination (dated by TCRdb to between 2019 and 2020). Regarding the study in general: Libraries from fractions with low cell numbers were prepared with the SMART-Seq v4 Ultra Low Input RNA kit. Bulk TCR alpha and beta repertoires were sequenced longitudinally to track T-cell clones before and after primary and booster YFV17D yellow fever vaccination. The cohort comprised two healthy male donors, one aged 18 to 30 and one aged 30 to 40 years. Blood was collected at multiple timepoints before and after primary and secondary immunization, and bulk PBMC replicates and cell subsets were isolated.

According to the study, the label for this sample's treatment or condition signals: live attenuated yellow fever vaccine strain. PBMCs were isolated from peripheral blood using a standard Ficoll-Paque protocol. CD4 and CD8 T-cell fractions were isolated with Dynabeads CD4 and CD8 positive selection kits. TriZol was used to extract RNA from bulk PBMCs, from CD4 and CD8 fractions, and from dextramer-positive and dextramer-negative fractions. Reading from cysteine to phenylalanine, the CDR3 counts 13 amino acids. Only CDR3 DNA remains: 39 bases, in frame from the first base. CDR1 and CDR2, looked up from the germline V gene, are MNHEY and SVGAGI. Trimming at the junction amounts to 3 bases on V and 7 bases on J, and the germline ends lie 12 bases apart. General study outcomes and caveats: FACS-sorted repertoires could contain abundant contaminating clonotypes from the bulk population, so computational filtering was required. Because only two donors were included in the study, the extent to which the findings can be generalized is limited. After the booster, most clones that had expanded after primary vaccination were detected again (about 97% of CD4 and around nine tenths of CD8), suggesting broad maintenance of memory. A small fraction of clonotypes showed up in both the CD4 and CD8 compartments, probably as a result of convergent recombination. Compared with the primary T-cell response, the secondary T-cell response was weaker but faster, peaking on day 5 rather than day 15.

The instrument was an Illumina NovaSeq 6000. Synthesis of TCR cDNA relied on 5'RACE template switching, a step that introduced a universal primer site along with unique molecular identifiers. Priming for cDNA synthesis came from both the TCR alpha and TCR beta constant segments. Library amplification involved two PCR steps, and the second step added sample barcodes and sequencing adapters. Libraries were sequenced on Illumina HiSeq 2500 (2x100 bp) or NovaSeq (2x150 bp). In the authors' own workflow: MIGEC handled demultiplexing of reads and collapsing into UMI consensus sequences, while MiXCR performed V(D)J alignment. Clonotypes responding to the vaccine were identified with edgeR on replicate PBMC samples, with the criteria of FDR below 0.01 and a log2 fold change above 5 up to day 15. Each bulk clonotype was labeled CD4 or CD8 based on which sequenced repertoire, CD4 or CD8, contained the clonotype at higher abundance. Using fastp trimming at Q25 and MiXCR clonotype assembly, TCRdb reanalyzed the public sequencing data and kept in-frame beta chains. Entries that share a CDR3 protein sequence are merged under the most common genes and DNA. TCRdb assigned the V and J calls; the authors' analysis was not used. In all, the sample holds roughly 320,000 distinct CDR3 sequences, and 9.5% to 12% of those were seen once. The ten largest clones take up less than 3.5% of the sample.

This sample comprised CD4+ T cells sorted from PBMCs, obtained 45 days after the yellow fever booster vaccination. This chain joins TRBV6-5 to TRBJ1-2; the D region possibly corresponds to TRBD1 (6 bases align). This receptor was identified in a man between 18 and 29 years old who received the YFV17D yellow fever vaccine. The bases are TGTGCCAGCAGTTATACTCAGGGGTCTGGCTACACCTTC. This yields the protein CASSYTQGSGYTF.